This section outlines one T cell receptor (beta chain) sequence together with its context. Some clones are missing from TCRdb's copy, which holds only in-frame ones; the method was immunoSEQ multiplex PCR. Found here are about 110,000 clones, roughly nine tenths of them singletons; the top ten hold around 3.2%. This sample is drawn from a study of T cell changes during pregnancy in multiple sclerosis. V shed 4 bases, J shed 2 bases, and the junction held 8 bases outside the gene matches. Per germline, CDR1 MNHEY and CDR2 SMNVEV (reference sequence). The CDR3 runs 16 residues. The sequence was obtained from a female donor with multiple sclerosis, enrolled in a pregnancy study. The sample in question was peripheral blood, obtained after pregnancy. The chain uses TRBV27 and TRBJ1-5; 7 bases match TRBD1. This CDR3 reads CASSSLTGRRNQPQHF. The CDR3 nucleotides read TGTGCCAGCAGTTCACTGACAGGGAGGCGCAATCAGCCCCAGCATTTT.